The clone carrying this TCR beta chain is medium-sized (0.01 to 0.1%) within its sample. Its matching antigen is unknown. Per the authors' pipeline: For papillary thyroid cancer, a distant-metastasis classifier was constructed from CDR3 differences observed across clinicopathological groups. TCRdb re-clonotyped the PCR reads through MiXCR. These V and J calls rely on TCRdb rather than the paper's analysis. Of 37,000 or so clones in the sample, about 18% were seen once. Prior to thyroid surgery, none of the patients had received any treatment. This entry is derived from a study of metastatic and nonmetastatic thyroid tumors. Study-wide context: Samples came from malignant and benign thyroid patients, and repertoires were compared across blood and tumor or nodule tissue.

V was trimmed by 3 bases and J by 5 bases, leaving 19 bases between them. This CDR3 has 16 amino acids. Germline V CDR1 and CDR2: MDHEN, SYDVKM. General study results and limits: Malignant tumors reportedly showed significantly higher TCR beta diversity than benign nodules in both blood and tumor.

The TCR was taken from a male donor with papillary thyroid cancer or a benign thyroid nodule (not recorded which). Some clones in this sample may be carry-over from other donors' samples. Sequencing was done on a sample of blood. The chain joins TRBV28 to TRBJ1-1, with D perhaps TRBD1 (6 bases). CDR3 protein: CASSLGQGGVGTEAFF. CDR3 in DNA: TGTGCCAGCAGTTTGGGCCAAGGGGGAGTTGGGACTGAAGCTTTCTTT.